Following are 14 T cell receptor beta chains from one sample sequenced in a study of blood T cell repertoires in COVID-19. Profiling relied on immunoSEQ multiplex PCR, and the TCRdb table lists in-frame clones only, not all of them. Among roughly 160,000 clones listed, less than 90% were seen once. The sample consisted of PBMCs or T cells enriched from blood (not recorded which). The source is a woman in her fifties or sixties who had recovered from COVID-19.

V and J are TRBV27 and TRBJ1-1, with D possibly matching TRBD1 (5 bases). The CDR3 extends over 14 amino acids. The ends were cut back, 6 bases at V and 1 base at J, with 12 bases in the middle. From germline, CDR1 is MNHEY and CDR2 SMNVEV (reference sequence). For the CDR3, the DNA is TGTGCCAGCAGCCTTTTTCAGGGGAACACTGAAGCTTTCTTT. Its translation: CASSLFQGNTEAFF.

The CDR3 region is CASISPRPSLRTEAFF. The CDR3 bases are TGTGCCAGTATTTCCCCGAGGCCAAGTCTAAGGACTGAAGCTTTCTTT. V usage is TRBV19 and J usage is TRBJ1-1; no clear D gene. There are 16 residues in the CDR3. Germline loops: CDR1 LNHDA, CDR2 SQIVND (reference sequence). Between the trimmed V and J ends, which lost 7 bases and 5 bases, there was a span of 23 bases.

CDR3 nucleotide sequence: TGCGCCAGCAGCCCCCTAGCGGGAGGGCCGGGAAATGAGCAGTTCTTC. It codes for CASSPLAGGPGNEQFF. V gene TRBV5-1 combines with J gene TRBJ2-1, with 12 bases matching TRBD2. The CDR3 extends over 16 amino acids. Germline V lookup: CDR1 SGHRS, CDR2 YFSETQ. V was clipped by 4 bases and J by 7 bases; unmatched bases: 9.

The chain uses TRBV28 and TRBJ2-1; tentatively, D is TRBD2 (5 bases). The CDR3 is 16 residues long. V was trimmed by 6 bases and J by 4 bases, leaving 19 bases between them. CDR1 and CDR2 (germline): MDHEN, SYDVKM. DNA for the CDR3: TGTGCCAGCAGCACGACCTTGGCTAGCCATTACAATGAGCAGTTCTTC. Its translation: CASSTTLASHYNEQFF.

The chain couples TRBV21-1 to TRBJ2-1; the listed D gene, TRBD2, was not tested against the DNA. TRBV21-1 is noted as a pseudogene. The CDR3 has 15 residues. The CDR3 DNA sequence: TGTGCCAGCACCAGAGCGGGAGCGAACTACAATGAGCAGTTCTTC. Amino acid sequence: CASTRAGANYNEQFF.

The chain is built from TRBV21-1 and TRBJ2-7; TRBD1, the D gene given by the table, was not confirmed from the DNA. TRBV21-1 is a listed pseudogene. The CDR3 has 13 residues. CDR3 residues: CASRDGHGYEQYF. The CDR3 DNA reads as TGTGCCAGCAGGGACGGACACGGCTACGAGCAGTACTTC.

The V gene is TRBV6-6, the J gene TRBJ2-2; D is possibly TRBD1 (6 bases). Germline values: CDR1 MNHNY, CDR2 SVGAGI (reference sequence). The CDR3 loop spans 21 amino acids. Between the trimmed V and J ends, which lost 6 bases and 1 base, there was a span of 30 bases. The CDR3 region is CASSPRPTGPKAKKNTGELFF. CDR3 DNA sequence: TGTGCCAGCAGCCCGAGACCGACAGGACCCAAAGCCAAAAAGAACACCGGGGAGCTGTTTTTT.

This chain uses TRBV4-1 with TRBJ2-2; tentatively, D is TRBD2 (5 bases). Germline V gene sequence: CDR1 MGHRA, CDR2 YSYEKL. The CDR3 runs 15 residues. The V end lost 0 bases, the J end lost 7 bases, and 12 bases lay between the germline ends. The CDR3 bases are TGCGCCAGCAGCCAAGATGGACTCATGAACGGGGAGCTGTTTTTT. This gives the protein CASSQDGLMNGELFF.

V and J are TRBV7-9 and TRBJ1-1; D gene uncertain. The CDR3 runs 14 residues. V was trimmed by 3 bases and J by 2 bases, leaving 10 bases between them. CDR1 SEHNR and CDR2 FQNEAQ come from the germline V gene (reference sequence). This CDR3 reads CASSLATVNTEAFF. The DNA of the CDR3 is TGTGCCAGCAGCTTGGCTACAGTAAACACTGAAGCTTTCTTT.

This sequence joins TRBV28 and TRBJ2-7; 7 bases line up with TRBD1. The CDR3 loop spans 16 amino acids. Germline-derived CDR1 and CDR2 are MDHEN and SYDVKM. Germline trimming cut 8 bases from V and 6 bases from J; bases unmatched to any gene: 19. The DNA for the CDR3 is TGTGCCAGCTCCCCAGTCGGACAGGCGGCTGTCGGCGAGCAGTACTTC. This sequence encodes CASSPVGQAAVGEQYF.

V is TRBV28 and J is TRBJ1-1; 10 bases agree with TRBD1. In germline, CDR1 is MDHEN, CDR2 SYDVKM. The CDR3 runs to 14 residues. Trimming cost V 6 bases and J 5 bases; bases outside gene matches: 6. The CDR3 nucleotides read TGTGCCAGCAGGACTGGGACAGGGGTTACTGAAGCTTTCTTT. This codes for CASRTGTGVTEAFF.

The chain carries TRBV30 and TRBJ1-2; TRBD1 agrees at 10 bases. The V and J ends lost 6 bases and 7 bases, in that order; junction bases with no gene match: 11. The V gene's germline CDR1 is GTSNPN and CDR2 SVGIG (reference sequence). CDR3 size: 14 residues. CDR3 amino acids: CACSGTGERSGYTF. The CDR3, as DNA: TGTGCCTGTTCCGGGACAGGGGAACGGAGTGGCTACACCTTC.

This clone occurred a few times. This chain connects TRBV9 to TRBJ2-5; a possible D gene is TRBD1 (5 bases). V lost 2 bases, J lost 2 bases, and 7 bases lay in between. The CDR3 runs to 13 residues. Germline CDR1 SGDLS, CDR2 YYNGEE. CDR3 amino acids: CASSVRTQETQYF. DNA of the CDR3: TGTGCCAGCAGCGTTAGGACACAAGAGACCCAGTACTTC.

The chain recombines TRBV6-5 with TRBJ1-1, with D tentatively TRBD1 (5 bases). This CDR3 is 13 amino acids long. Trimming took 6 bases from V and 2 from J, leaving 10 bases between them. From germline, CDR1 is MNHEY and CDR2 SVGAGI. CDR3 region: CASSKTVNTEAFF. For the CDR3, the DNA is TGTGCCAGCAGCAAGACAGTAAACACTGAAGCTTTCTTT.